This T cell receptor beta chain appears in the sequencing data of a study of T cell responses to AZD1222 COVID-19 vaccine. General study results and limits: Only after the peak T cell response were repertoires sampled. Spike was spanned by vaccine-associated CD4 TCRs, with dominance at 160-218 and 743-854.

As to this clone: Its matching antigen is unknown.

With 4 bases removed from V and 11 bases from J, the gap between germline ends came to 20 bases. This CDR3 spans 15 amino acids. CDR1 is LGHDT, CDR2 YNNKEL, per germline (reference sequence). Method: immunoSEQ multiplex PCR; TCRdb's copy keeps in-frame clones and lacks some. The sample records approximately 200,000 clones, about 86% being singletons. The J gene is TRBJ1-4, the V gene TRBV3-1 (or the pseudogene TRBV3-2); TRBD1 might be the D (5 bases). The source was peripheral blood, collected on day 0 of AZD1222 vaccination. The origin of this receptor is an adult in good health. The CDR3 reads CASSPPGHKPAKLFF. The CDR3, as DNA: TGTGCCAGCAGCCCCCCTGGACACAAGCCCGCGAAACTGTTTTTT.